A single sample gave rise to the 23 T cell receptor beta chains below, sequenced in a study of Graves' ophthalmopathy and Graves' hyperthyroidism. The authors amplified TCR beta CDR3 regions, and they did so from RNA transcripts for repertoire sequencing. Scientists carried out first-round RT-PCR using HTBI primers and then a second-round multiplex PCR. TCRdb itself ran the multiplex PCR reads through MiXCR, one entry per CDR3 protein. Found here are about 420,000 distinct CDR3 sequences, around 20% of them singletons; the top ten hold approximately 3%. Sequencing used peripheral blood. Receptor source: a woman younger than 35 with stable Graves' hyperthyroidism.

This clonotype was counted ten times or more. The CDR3 coding sequence is TGCAGCGTCTGGAAAGGGACTAGCAGCTACGAGCAGTACTTC. This gives the protein CSVWKGTSSYEQYF. The genes are TRBV29-1 and TRBJ2-7, with 9 bases fitting TRBD2. Germline V gene sequence: CDR1 SQVTM, CDR2 ANQGSEA. The CDR3 spans 14 residues. Losses at the gene ends were 6 bases for V and 3 bases for J; bases not matched to a gene: 9.

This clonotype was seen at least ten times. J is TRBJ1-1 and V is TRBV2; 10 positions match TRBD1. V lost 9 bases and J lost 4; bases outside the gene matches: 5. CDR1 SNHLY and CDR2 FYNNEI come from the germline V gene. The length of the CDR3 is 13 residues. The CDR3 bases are TGTGCCAGGCGACGGGACAGGGGCACTGAAGCTTTCTTT. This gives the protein CARRRDRGTEAFF.

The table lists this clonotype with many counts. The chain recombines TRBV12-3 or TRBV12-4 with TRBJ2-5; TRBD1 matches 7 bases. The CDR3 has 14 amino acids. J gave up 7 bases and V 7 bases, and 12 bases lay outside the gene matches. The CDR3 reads CASTTGTAWATQYF. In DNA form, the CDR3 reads TGTGCCAGCACCACCGGGACAGCCTGGGCGACCCAGTACTTC.

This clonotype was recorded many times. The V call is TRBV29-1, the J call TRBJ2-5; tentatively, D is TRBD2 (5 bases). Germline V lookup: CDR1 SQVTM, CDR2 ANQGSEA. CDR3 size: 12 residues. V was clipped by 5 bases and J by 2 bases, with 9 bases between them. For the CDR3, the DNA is TGCAGCGTTAATCCGGGGCAAGAGACCCAGTACTTC. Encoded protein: CSVNPGQETQYF.

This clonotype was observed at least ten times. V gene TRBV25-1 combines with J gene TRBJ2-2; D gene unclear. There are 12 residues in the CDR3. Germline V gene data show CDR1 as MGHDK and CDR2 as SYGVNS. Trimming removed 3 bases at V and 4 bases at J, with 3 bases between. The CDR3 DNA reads TGTGCCAGCAGTGAGTCCACCGGGGAGCTGTTTTTT. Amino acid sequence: CASSESTGELFF.

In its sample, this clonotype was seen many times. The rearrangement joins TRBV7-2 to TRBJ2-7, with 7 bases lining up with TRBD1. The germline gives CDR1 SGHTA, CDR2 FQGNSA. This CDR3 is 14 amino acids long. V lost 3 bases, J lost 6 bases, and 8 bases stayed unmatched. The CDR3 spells CASSLDRPRREQYF. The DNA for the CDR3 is TGTGCCAGCAGCTTGGACAGGCCTAGGCGCGAGCAGTACTTC.

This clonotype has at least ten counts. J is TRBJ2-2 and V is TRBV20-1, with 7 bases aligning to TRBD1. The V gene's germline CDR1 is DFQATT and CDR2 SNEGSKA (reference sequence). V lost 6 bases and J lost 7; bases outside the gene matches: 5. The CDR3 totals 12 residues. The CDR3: CSARQGGGELFF. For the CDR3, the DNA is TGCAGTGCACGACAGGGCGGCGGGGAGCTGTTTTTT.

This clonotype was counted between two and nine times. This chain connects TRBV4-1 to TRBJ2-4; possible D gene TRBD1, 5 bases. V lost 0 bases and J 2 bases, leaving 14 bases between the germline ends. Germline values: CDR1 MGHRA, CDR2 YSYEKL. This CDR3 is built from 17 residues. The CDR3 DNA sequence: TGCGCCAGCAGCCAAGATAGGGGAAGGGATTCCAAAAACATTCAGTACTTC. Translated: CASSQDRGRDSKNIQYF.

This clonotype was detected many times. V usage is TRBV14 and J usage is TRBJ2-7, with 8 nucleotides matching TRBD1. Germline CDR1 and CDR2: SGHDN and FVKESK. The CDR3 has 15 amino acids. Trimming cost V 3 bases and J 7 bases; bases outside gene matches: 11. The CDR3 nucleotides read TGTGCCAGCAGCCAGGCGACAGGGGCCTCGGGGGAGCAGTACTTC. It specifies CASSQATGASGEQYF.

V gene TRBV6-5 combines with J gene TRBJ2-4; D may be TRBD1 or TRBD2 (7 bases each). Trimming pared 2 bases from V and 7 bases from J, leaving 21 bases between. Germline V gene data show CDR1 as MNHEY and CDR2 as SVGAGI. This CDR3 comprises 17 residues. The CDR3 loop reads CASSYPPTSPGGNIQYF. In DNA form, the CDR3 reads TGTGCCAGCAGTTACCCACCGACTAGCCCAGGGGGGAACATTCAGTACTTC.

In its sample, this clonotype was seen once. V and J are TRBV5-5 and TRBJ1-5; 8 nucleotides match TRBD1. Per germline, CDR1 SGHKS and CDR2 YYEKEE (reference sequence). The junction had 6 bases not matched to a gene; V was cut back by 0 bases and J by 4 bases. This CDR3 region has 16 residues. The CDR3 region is CASSLGDRRTNQPQHF. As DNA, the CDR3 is TGTGCCAGCAGCTTGGGGGACAGGAGAACGAATCAGCCCCAGCATTTT.

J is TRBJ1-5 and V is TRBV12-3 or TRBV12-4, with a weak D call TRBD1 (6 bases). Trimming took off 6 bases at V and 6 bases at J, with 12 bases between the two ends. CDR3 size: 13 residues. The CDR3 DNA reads TGTGCCAGCAGCGCTACAGGGCTTCAGCCCCAGCATTTT. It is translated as CASSATGLQPQHF.

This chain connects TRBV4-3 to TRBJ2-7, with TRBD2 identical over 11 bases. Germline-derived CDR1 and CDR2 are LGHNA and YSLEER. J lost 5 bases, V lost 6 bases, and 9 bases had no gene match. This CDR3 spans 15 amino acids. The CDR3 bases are TGCGCCAGCAGTCGAGGACTAGCGGGTTTACACGAGCAGTACTTC. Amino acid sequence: CASSRGLAGLHEQYF.

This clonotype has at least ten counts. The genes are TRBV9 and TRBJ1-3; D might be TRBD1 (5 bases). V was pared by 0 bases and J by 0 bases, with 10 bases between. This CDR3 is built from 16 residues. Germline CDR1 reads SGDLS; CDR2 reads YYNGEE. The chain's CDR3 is CASSVVPGGSGNTIYF. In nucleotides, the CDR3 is TGTGCCAGCAGCGTAGTACCCGGGGGCTCTGGAAACACCATATATTTT.

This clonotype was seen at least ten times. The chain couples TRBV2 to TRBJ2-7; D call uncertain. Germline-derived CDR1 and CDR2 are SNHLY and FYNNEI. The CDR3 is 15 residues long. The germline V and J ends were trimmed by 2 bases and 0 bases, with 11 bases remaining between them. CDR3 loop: CASSERLVYSYEQYF. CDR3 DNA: TGTGCCAGCAGTGAAAGGCTAGTGTACTCCTACGAGCAGTACTTC.

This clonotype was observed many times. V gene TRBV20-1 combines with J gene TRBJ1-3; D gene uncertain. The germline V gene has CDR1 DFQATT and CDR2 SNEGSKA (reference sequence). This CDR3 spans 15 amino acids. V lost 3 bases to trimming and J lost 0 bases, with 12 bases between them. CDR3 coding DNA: TGCAGTGCTAGGGGAGTGCCGAGCTCTGGAAACACCATATATTTT. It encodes CSARGVPSSGNTIYF.

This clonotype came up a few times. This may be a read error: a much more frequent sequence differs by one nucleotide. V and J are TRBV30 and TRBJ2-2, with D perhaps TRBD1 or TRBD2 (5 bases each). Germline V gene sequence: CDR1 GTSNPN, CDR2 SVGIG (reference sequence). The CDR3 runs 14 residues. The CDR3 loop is CAWSAGANIGELFF. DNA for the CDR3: TGTGCCTGGAGCGCCGGGGCGAACATCGGGGAGCTGTTTTTT.

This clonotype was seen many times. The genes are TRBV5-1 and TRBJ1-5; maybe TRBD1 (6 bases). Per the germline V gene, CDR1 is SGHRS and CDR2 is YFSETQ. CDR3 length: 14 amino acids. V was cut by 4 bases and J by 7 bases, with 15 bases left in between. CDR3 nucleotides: TGCGCCAGCAGCCCGGAGGCAGGGGAGCAGCCCCAGCATTTT. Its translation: CASSPEAGEQPQHF. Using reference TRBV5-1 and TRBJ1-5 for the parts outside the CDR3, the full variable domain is KAGVTQTPRYLIKTRGQQVTLSCSPISGHRSVSWYQQTPGQGLQFLFEYFSETQRNKGNFPGRFSGRQFSNSRSEMNVSTLELGDSALYLCASSPEAGEQPQHFGDGTRLSIL.

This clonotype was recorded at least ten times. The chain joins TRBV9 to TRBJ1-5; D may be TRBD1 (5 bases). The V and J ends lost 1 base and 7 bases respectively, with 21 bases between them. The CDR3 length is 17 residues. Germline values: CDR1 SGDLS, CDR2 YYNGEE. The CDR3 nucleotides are TGTGCCAGCAGCGTACCCTTTTTAAACAGGTATCGACAGCCCCAGCATTTT. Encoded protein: CASSVPFLNRYRQPQHF.

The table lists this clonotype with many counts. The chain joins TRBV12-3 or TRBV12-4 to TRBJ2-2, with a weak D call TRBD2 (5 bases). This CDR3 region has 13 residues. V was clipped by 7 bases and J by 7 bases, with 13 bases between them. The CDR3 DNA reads TGTGCCAGCACCCCCATGAGGGACGGGGAGCTGTTTTTT. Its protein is CASTPMRDGELFF.

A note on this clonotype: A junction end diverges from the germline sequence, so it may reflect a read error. The chain's CDR3 is CDSNPLTGGTEAFF. For the CDR3, the DNA is TGTGACAGCAATCCCCTGACAGGGGGCACTGAAGCTTTCTTT. V usage is TRBV12-3 or TRBV12-4 and J usage is TRBJ1-1, with TRBD1 identical over 9 bases. CDR3 length: 14 residues.

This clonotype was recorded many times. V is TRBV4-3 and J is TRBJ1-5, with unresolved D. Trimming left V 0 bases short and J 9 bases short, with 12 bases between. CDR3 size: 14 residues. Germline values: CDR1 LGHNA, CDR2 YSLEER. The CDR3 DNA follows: TGCGCCAGCAGCCAAGATTATACCCGAGGGCCCCAGCATTTT. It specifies CASSQDYTRGPQHF.

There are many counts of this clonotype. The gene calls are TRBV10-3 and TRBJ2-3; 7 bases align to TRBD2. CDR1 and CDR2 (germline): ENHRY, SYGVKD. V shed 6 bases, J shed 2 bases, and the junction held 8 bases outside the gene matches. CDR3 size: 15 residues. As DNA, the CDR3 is TGTGCCATCAGCGAGGACGGGAGGATCACAGATACGCAGTATTTT. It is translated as CAISEDGRITDTQYF.